This entry features one T cell receptor beta chain sequence. The data belong to a study of technical replicates of blood from a few donors. Some clones are missing from TCRdb's copy, which holds only in-frame ones; the method was immunoSEQ multiplex PCR. The sample has over 55,000 clones, about 89% seen once. This TCR derives from a human donor in good health. Some clones in this sample may be carry-over from other donors' samples. The sequencing input was PBMCs.

This CDR3 reads CASSSFHGLAEETQYF. The CDR3 DNA follows: TGTGCCAGCAGTTCCTTCCACGGGCTAGCGGAAGAGACCCAGTACTTC. The J gene is TRBJ2-5, the V gene TRBV6-6; 7 nucleotides match TRBD2. The CDR3 contains 16 residues. V shed 4 bases and J 3 bases; nucleotides not matched to a gene: 11. CDR1 is MNHNY and CDR2 is SVGAGI in the germline V gene (reference sequence).